One sample yielded the 11 T cell receptor beta chains listed below, sequenced in a study of identical twins. Using its own MiXCR run on the 5' RACE reads, TCRdb lists one record per CDR3 protein. There are 460,000 or so distinct CDR3 sequences in the sample; 12% to 15% occur only once, and roughly 0.56% lies in the top ten. A further study also used this sample, focusing on yellow fever vaccine responses in identical twins.

Material for sequencing was CD4+ T cells sorted from blood. These TCRs come from a woman under 30 in good health.

This clonotype was seen a handful of times. V and J are TRBV28 and TRBJ2-7, with D possibly being TRBD2 (6 bases). V was cut by 6 bases and J by 2 bases, with 17 bases left in between. Per the germline V gene, CDR1 is MDHEN and CDR2 is SYDVKM. CDR3 length equals 15 residues. CDR3 sequence (DNA): TGTGCCAGCAGGAGGCGCGGGGCGCCGACCTACGAGCAGTACTTC. Its protein is CASRRRGAPTYEQYF.

The V call is TRBV7-9, the J call TRBJ2-6; D not certain. The CDR3 runs to 15 residues. CDR1 and CDR2 from the germline V gene are SEHNR and FQNEAQ (reference sequence). Trimming left V 2 bases short and J 2 bases short, with 7 bases between. DNA for the CDR3: TGTGCCAGCAGCTTACAGCTTGCTGGGGCCAACGTCCTGACTTTC. Translating it yields CASSLQLAGANVLTF. Full variable domain (remainder filled in from reference TRBV7-9 and TRBJ2-6): DTGVSQNPRHKITKRGQNVTFRCDPISEHNRLYWYRQTLGQGPEFLTYFQNEAQLEKSRLLSDRFSAERPKGSFSTLEIQRTEQGDSAMYLCASSLQLAGANVLTFGAGSRLTVL.

The V and J genes are TRBV27 and TRBJ2-2; a possible D gene is TRBD1 (5 bases). The germline V gene encodes CDR1 MNHEY and CDR2 SMNVEV (reference sequence). The CDR3 contains 17 residues. V lost 3 bases, J lost 5 bases, and 19 bases lay in between. The chain's CDR3 is CASSFSLGQGVTGELFF. The CDR3 nucleotides read TGTGCCAGCAGTTTTTCGCTCGGGCAGGGTGTAACCGGGGAGCTGTTTTTT.

The chain carries TRBV25-1 and TRBJ2-2; D ambiguous. The CDR3 is made up of 14 amino acids. The V gene lost 6 bases and the J gene lost 2 bases, with 10 bases spanning the gap. The V gene's germline CDR1 is MGHDK and CDR2 SYGVNS. CDR3 bases: TGTGCCAGCAGGGCTGAACCTAACACCGGGGAGCTGTTTTTT. Translated, it gives CASRAEPNTGELFF.

This clonotype was picked up many times. This chain links TRBV5-1 with TRBJ2-2; TRBD2 might be the D (5 bases). The CDR3 sequence is 13 residues long. Trimming took off 5 bases at V and 3 bases at J, with 8 bases between the two ends. CDR1 SGHRS and CDR2 YFSETQ come from the germline V gene. CDR3 residues: CASRADYTGELFF. The DNA for the CDR3 is TGCGCCAGCAGAGCGGACTACACCGGGGAGCTGTTTTTT.

This clonotype has a handful of counts. The V call is TRBV12-3 or TRBV12-4, the J call TRBJ2-3; tentative D call: TRBD2 (5 bases). The ends were cut back, 3 bases at V and 4 bases at J, with 23 bases in the middle. The CDR3 is 18 amino acids. CDR3 sequence (DNA): TGTGCCAGCAGTTTTGAGAGGGCGCTTCATAAGGGTTCAGATACGCAGTATTTT. This gives the protein CASSFERALHKGSDTQYF.

At least ten counts were recorded for this clonotype. The rearrangement joins TRBV7-8 to TRBJ2-7; D not resolved. Trimming pared 6 bases from V and 3 bases from J, leaving 12 bases between. Germline assignment: CDR1 SGHVS and CDR2 FQNEAQ. This CDR3 is 13 amino acids long. In nucleotides, the CDR3 is TGTGCCAGCAGTTTGGTTTCCAGCTACGAGCAGTACTTC. Protein product: CASSLVSSYEQYF. Supplemented by reference TRBV7-8 and TRBJ2-7, the full variable domain reads GAGVSQSPRYKVAKRGQDVALRCDPISGHVSLFWYQQALGQGPEFLTYFQNEAQLDKSGLPSDRFFAERPEGSVSTLKIQRTQQEDSAVYLCASSLVSSYEQYFGPGTRLTVT.

V usage is TRBV6-2 or TRBV6-3 and J usage is TRBJ2-7; D ambiguous. Germline assignment: CDR1 MNHEY and CDR2 SVGEGT. Trimming removed 5 bases at V and 5 bases at J, with 13 bases between. This CDR3 contains 13 residues. CDR3 residues: CASSDPKVNEQYF. In DNA, the CDR3 is TGTGCCAGCAGTGACCCGAAGGTTAACGAGCAGTACTTC.

This clonotype was observed many times. The chain couples TRBV4-3 to TRBJ2-7; D remains ambiguous. CDR1 LGHNA and CDR2 YSLEER come from the germline V gene. The CDR3 totals 14 residues. V lost 0 bases and J 3 bases, leaving 9 bases between the germline ends. The CDR3 DNA is TGCGCCAGCAGCCAAGAGATAGCTTACTACGAGCAGTACTTC. The encoded protein is CASSQEIAYYEQYF.

This clonotype was observed many times. The J gene is TRBJ2-3, the V gene TRBV5-1; D uncertain. The length of the CDR3 is 13 residues. The germline V and J ends were trimmed by 2 bases and 4 bases, with 8 bases remaining between them. Germline V gene sequence: CDR1 SGHRS, CDR2 YFSETQ. The CDR3 loop reads CASSFQWPDTQYF. The CDR3 region has the DNA TGCGCCAGCAGCTTCCAGTGGCCAGATACGCAGTATTTT.

V is TRBV5-1 and J is TRBJ2-3, with D perhaps given as TRBD1 or TRBD2 (6 bases each). V was trimmed by 0 bases and J by 2 bases, leaving 19 bases between them. CDR1 is SGHRS, CDR2 YFSETQ, per germline. The CDR3 has 18 residues. In nucleotides, the CDR3 is TGCGCCAGCAGCTTGGGAGGCCAGGGGAGGATGTCCACAGATACGCAGTATTTT. Amino acids: CASSLGGQGRMSTDTQYF.